These 32 T cell receptor beta chains were all obtained from the same sample, sequenced in a study of CXCR3-negative and CXCR3-positive naive CD8 T cells. Study-wide results and limits: The study found more hydrophobic TRB CDR3s in CXCR3-positive naive cells than in CXCR3-negative naive cells.

These TCRs are of unknown antigen specificity. Through 5' RACE with UMI labels, the TRB cDNA libraries were prepared. TCRdb reprocessed the 5' RACE reads, keeping one entry per CDR3 protein, no DNA. The sample has about 120,000 distinct CDR3 sequences, and its top ten clones hold about 0.35%. Sequencing was performed on naive CXCR3+ CD8+ T cells from blood. Subset described: CD45RO-CCR7+CD27+CD95- naive CD8+ T cells expressing CXCR3 (TNR3+). These receptors all come from a human donor in good health. Some clones in this sample may be carry-over from other donors' samples.

The chain joins TRBV28 to TRBJ2-2. Germline CDR1 and CDR2: MDHEN and SYDVKM. The CDR3 extends over 12 amino acids. Here the CDR3 reads CASSRDAGELFF.

The chain employs TRBV28 and TRBJ1-2; TCRdb indicates TRBD1, and absent DNA this call remains unverified. This CDR3 is built from 13 residues. Germline CDR1 and CDR2: MDHEN and SYDVKM. This chain's CDR3 is CASSNPGSRGYTF.

The CDR3 protein is CASRRPGTSYEQYF. The chain couples TRBV28 to TRBJ2-7; TCRdb reports TRBD1, a call that lacks DNA to check it against. The germline V gene encodes CDR1 MDHEN and CDR2 SYDVKM. The CDR3 runs 14 residues.

The genes are TRBV27 and TRBJ2-7; TCRdb indicates TRBD2, and absent DNA this call remains unverified. The germline CDR1 and CDR2 sequences are MNHEY and SMNVEV (reference sequence). The CDR3 has 14 amino acids. CDR3 region: CASSVTAGGYEQYF.

This chain links TRBV11-2 with TRBJ2-1; no DNA is available, so the TRBD1 call from TCRdb remains unchecked. Germline CDR1 reads SGHAT; CDR2 reads FQNNGV. The CDR3 contains 15 residues. CDR3 amino acids: CASSSPGQGDNEQFF.

The chain couples TRBV9 to TRBJ2-2. The CDR3 is made up of 13 amino acids. CDR1 and CDR2 from the germline V gene are SGDLS and YYNGEE. The CDR3 loop is CASSVLATGELFF.

The rearrangement uses TRBV7-2 and TRBJ2-1; no DNA is available, so the TRBD1 call from TCRdb remains unchecked. The CDR3 sequence is 14 residues long. Germline CDR1 is SGHTA and CDR2 is FQGNSA. This CDR3 reads CASSWPGIYNEQFF.

The gene calls are TRBV24-1 and TRBJ2-7; TCRdb selects TRBD2, and the lack of DNA leaves this call unchecked. This CDR3 comprises 17 residues. In germline, CDR1 is KGHDR, CDR2 SFDVKD. The CDR3: CATSDLKSRDSCYEQYF.

This chain uses TRBV10-1 with TRBJ1-6. In germline, CDR1 is WNHNN, CDR2 SYGVQD (reference sequence). The CDR3 sequence is 17 residues long. This chain's CDR3 is CASSNSSGRACNSPLHF.

The chain has TRBV7-8 and TRBJ2-5; TCRdb calls TRBD1, which cannot be checked without DNA. CDR3 length equals 15 residues. The germline V gene has CDR1 SGHVS and CDR2 FQNEAQ. CDR3 sequence reads: CASSLTRTGRETQYF.

The CDR3 loop is CASSYERWAEETQYF. The chain uses TRBV12-3 or TRBV12-4 and TRBJ2-5; TCRdb returns TRBD1, unconfirmable since there is no DNA. This CDR3 comprises 15 residues.

The chain carries TRBV4-1 and TRBJ1-1; TCRdb selects TRBD1, and the lack of DNA leaves this call unchecked. Germline-derived CDR1 and CDR2 are MGHRA and YSYEKL. CDR3 length: 17 amino acids. CDR3 loop: CASSQDGQRRGNTEAFF.

The V call is TRBV10-1, the J call TRBJ2-7; TCRdb lists TRBD1, though no DNA is available to test this call. Germline CDR1 is WNHNN and CDR2 is SYGVQD (reference sequence). The length of the CDR3 is 14 residues. CDR3 amino acids: CASSEGQGTYEQYF.

This chain uses TRBV27 with TRBJ2-1; there is no DNA to check the TCRdb D call of TRBD1. Germline V gene data show CDR1 as MNHEY and CDR2 as SMNVEV (reference sequence). The CDR3 contains 12 residues. CDR3 protein: CASSLQQGEQFF.

This chain links TRBV4-1 with TRBJ2-3. Germline lookup yields CDR1 MGHRA and CDR2 YSYEKL. The CDR3 runs to 14 residues. CDR3: CASSQDISTDTQYF.

This chain joins TRBV28 and TRBJ1-3. The CDR3 contains 14 residues. CDR1 and CDR2 from the germline V gene are MDHEN and SYDVKM. The CDR3 sequence: CASSLQGAGNTIYF.

V usage is TRBV27 and J usage is TRBJ2-7; TCRdb designates TRBD1, a call that cannot be tested without DNA. Germline loops: CDR1 MNHEY, CDR2 SMNVEV (reference sequence). The CDR3 runs 15 residues. CDR3 residues: CASSLFGTGTYEQYF.

This chain joins TRBV29-1 and TRBJ2-2; the TRBD1 assignment by TCRdb is unverifiable without DNA. The CDR3 runs 16 residues. Per germline, CDR1 SQVTM and CDR2 ANQGSEA. Here the CDR3 reads CSVELTQGTNTGELFF.

The CDR3 loop reads CASSFSGSFSDTQYF. V usage is TRBV11-2 and J usage is TRBJ2-3; there is no DNA to check the TCRdb D call of TRBD2. This CDR3 comprises 15 residues. The germline CDR1 and CDR2 sequences are SGHAT and FQNNGV.

This chain uses TRBV27 with TRBJ2-1; the D call from TCRdb, TRBD1, cannot be confirmed without DNA. This CDR3 spans 16 amino acids. Germline lookup yields CDR1 MNHEY and CDR2 SMNVEV (reference sequence). The CDR3 loop reads CASRTATGDYYNEQFF.

V usage is TRBV29-1 and J usage is TRBJ2-7. The CDR3 covers 11 residues. Germline CDR1 reads SQVTM; CDR2 reads ANQGSEA. This CDR3 is CSVRDSPEQYF.

The rearrangement links TRBV3-1 to TRBJ2-5; as DNA is missing, the TRBD1 call by TCRdb cannot be tested. Per the germline V gene, CDR1 is LGHDT and CDR2 is YNNKEL (reference sequence). There are 15 residues in the CDR3. CDR3 amino acids: CASSYTPGPAETQYF.

V usage is TRBV20-1 and J usage is TRBJ2-1; TCRdb outputs TRBD2, but without DNA this stays unchecked. Germline V lookup: CDR1 DFQATT, CDR2 SNEGSKA (reference sequence). CDR3 size: 17 residues. The CDR3 here is CSASGRIGLAPNNEQFF.

This rearrangement joins TRBV4-3 to TRBJ1-2; the D call from TCRdb, TRBD1, cannot be confirmed without DNA. The CDR3 is 20 residues long. Germline V CDR1 and CDR2: LGHNA, YSLEER. The CDR3: CASSQYRDRGALYSPYGYTF.

The rearrangement joins TRBV7-9 to TRBJ1-2; the TCRdb D gene call, TRBD1, has no DNA to confirm it. The CDR3 has 15 residues. Germline V gene data show CDR1 as SEHNR and CDR2 as FQNEAQ (reference sequence). Here the CDR3 reads CASSSGQGVDYGYTF.

This rearrangement joins TRBV7-6 to TRBJ2-1; checking the TCRdb D call of TRBD1 is not possible without DNA. This CDR3 spans 16 amino acids. Germline V gene sequence: CDR1 SGHVS, CDR2 FNYEAQ. CDR3 loop: CASSLGGPGGAHEQFF.

The chain combines TRBV19 with TRBJ2-7; TCRdb indicates TRBD1, and absent DNA this call remains unverified. Germline V CDR1 and CDR2: LNHDA, SQIVND (reference sequence). The CDR3 length is 15 residues. CDR3 loop: CASTPGAGGAYEQYF.

The chain joins TRBV7-9 to TRBJ2-7; TCRdb calls TRBD2, which cannot be checked without DNA. The CDR3 spans 19 residues. CDR1 is SEHNR and CDR2 is FQNEAQ in the germline V gene (reference sequence). CDR3 residues: CASSAKIGTSGKQSYEQYF.

V and J are TRBV6-4 and TRBJ1-1; absent DNA, TCRdb's TRBD1 call cannot be checked. The germline gives CDR1 MRHNA, CDR2 SNTAGT. The CDR3 covers 17 residues. CDR3 amino acids: CASSKGQGPDQNTEAFF.

The chain is built from TRBV5-6 and TRBJ1-4; TCRdb lists TRBD1, though no DNA is available to test this call. The CDR3 runs to 14 residues. Germline CDR1 SGHDT, CDR2 YYEEEE. The CDR3 sequence: CASSLGTEGEKLFF.

The V call is TRBV7-6, the J call TRBJ2-2. Per germline, CDR1 SGHVS and CDR2 FNYEAQ. The CDR3 has 13 amino acids. CDR3 region: CASSPEFTGELFF. Together with reference TRBV7-6 and TRBJ2-2, the CDR3 gives the full variable domain: GAGVSQSPRYKVTKRGQDVALRCDPISGHVSLYWYRQALGQGPEFLTYFNYEAQQDKSGLPNDRFSAERPEGSISTLTIQRTEQRDSAMYRCASSPEFTGELFFGEGSRLTVL.

This rearrangement joins TRBV5-1 to TRBJ2-5; TCRdb names TRBD1, which stays unverified in the absence of DNA. The CDR3 extends over 15 amino acids. Germline CDR1 reads SGHRS; CDR2 reads YFSETQ. CDR3 sequence reads: CASAGVGGPQETQYF.